The clone carrying this T cell receptor beta chain appeared a single time. Its antigen is still unknown. This entry belongs to a study of tumor-infiltrating lymphocytes in localized non-small cell lung cancer. This table comes from immunoSEQ multiplex PCR, and its TCRdb copy is limited to in-frame clones, with some not included. The table lists some 30,000 clones, 80% to 90% of them singletons. V was clipped by 6 bases and J by 1 base, with 9 bases between them. This CDR3 is built from 13 residues. Germline values: CDR1 MNHEY, CDR2 SMNVEV (reference sequence). Findings and caveats of the study: TCR sequencing covered a subset of patients with enough tissue. No T-cell fraction difference was seen between IM1 and IM2 tumors. Recurrence-free survival showed no association with tumor T-cell fraction. Different pieces of the same tissue were used for each assay.

The chain is built from TRBV27 and TRBJ2-5, with D uncertain. The sequence came from a human donor with non-small cell lung cancer. Material for sequencing was lung tumor tissue. This CDR3 is CASSRTFQETQYF. CDR3 in DNA: TGTGCCAGCAGCCGAACCTTCCAAGAGACCCAGTACTTC.